This entry concerns a single T cell receptor beta chain. As yet, its antigen is unknown. This sample is part of a study of T cell responses to AZD1222 COVID-19 vaccine. Study context: Doses given second, at about 4 or about 12 weeks, were pooled.

This table comes from immunoSEQ multiplex PCR, and its TCRdb copy is limited to in-frame clones, with some not included. The table lists approximately 90,000 clones, approximately 86% of them singletons. Notes on the study in general: Only 5 to 7 AZD1222 recipients were seropositive at baseline. White British people made up most donors, females outnumbered males, and clonal diversity was possibly underestimated. Spike-specific TCR breadth rose after two AZD1222 doses, and depth rose as well.

This clonotype originated in an adult in good health. Specimen: peripheral blood, collected on day 0 of AZD1222 vaccination.

The CDR3 sequence is CASSLLAGAADTQYF. Here the CDR3 DNA reads TGTGCCAGCAGCTTACTAGCGGGAGCGGCAGATACGCAGTATTTT. J is TRBJ2-3 and V is TRBV3-1 (or the pseudogene TRBV3-2); 11 nucleotides agree with TRBD2. Trimming took 5 bases from V and 4 from J; bases not matched to a gene: 5. The V gene's germline CDR1 is LGHDT and CDR2 YNNKEL (reference sequence). The CDR3 runs to 15 residues.